This T cell receptor (beta chain) is drawn from a study of long-term antiretroviral therapy in people with HIV. In the United States, treatment was given to all participants with HIV. Every sample had roughly 0.9-10 million cryopreserved PBMC in it before DNA extraction. The CDR3 runs to 14 residues. Trimming took 4 bases from V and 7 from J; bases not matched to a gene: 9. Germline CDR1 SGHVS, CDR2 FQNEAQ. At survey level, the immunoSEQ assay was run in its v3.0 version. Repertoires were generated with immunoSEQ multiplex PCR, while TCRdb's copy carries only in-frame clones and drops some. The data show approximately 30,000 clones, 70% to 90% seen once.

The source of this sequence is a middle-aged man with HIV. The chain links TRBV7-8 to TRBJ2-7; 8 nucleotides line up with TRBD2. The source was unsorted PBMCs, collected 3 years after starting antiretroviral therapy. The CDR3 DNA reads TGTGCCAGCAGCTCCCCGGGAGGGGCACGGGAGCAGTACTTC. It specifies CASSSPGGAREQYF.